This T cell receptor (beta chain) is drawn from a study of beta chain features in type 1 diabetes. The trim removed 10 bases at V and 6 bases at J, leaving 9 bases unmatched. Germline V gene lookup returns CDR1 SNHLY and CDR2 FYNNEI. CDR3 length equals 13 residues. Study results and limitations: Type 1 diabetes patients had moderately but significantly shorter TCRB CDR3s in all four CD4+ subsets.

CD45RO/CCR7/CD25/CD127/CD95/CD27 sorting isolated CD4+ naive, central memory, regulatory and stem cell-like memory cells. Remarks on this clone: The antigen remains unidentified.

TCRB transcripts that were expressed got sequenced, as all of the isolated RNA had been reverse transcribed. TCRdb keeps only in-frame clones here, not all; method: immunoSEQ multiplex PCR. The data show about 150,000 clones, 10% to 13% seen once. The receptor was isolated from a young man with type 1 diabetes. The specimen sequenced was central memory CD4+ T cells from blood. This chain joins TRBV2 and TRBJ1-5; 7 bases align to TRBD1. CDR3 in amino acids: CATSGQIGQPQHF. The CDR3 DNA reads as TGTGCCACTTCGGGACAGATAGGTCAGCCCCAGCATTTT.